Reported below is one T cell receptor beta chain. What it recognizes is unknown. The data were taken from a study of T cells expressing NK-cell markers. Notes on the study in general: Topping the CD3+CD56-NKG2C+ fraction as well were these clonotypes, in a few donors.

No DNA is given; TCRdb re-called the 5' RACE reads and lists each CDR3 protein once. This sample's table reports about 390,000 distinct CDR3 sequences. Germline V gene lookup returns CDR1 LGHDT and CDR2 YNNKEL (reference sequence). The CDR3 has 18 amino acids. The receptor was isolated from a woman between 50 and 59 years old in good health. Sample: blood T cells: a sorted CD56 or NKG2C T cell subset, CD4+ or CD8+ T cells, or bulk PBMC T cells (not recorded which). This chain joins TRBV3-1 and TRBJ2-1; with no DNA, the TCRdb D assignment of TRBD1 cannot be verified. The CDR3 here is CASSQGGGSPGTKNEQFF.